A single sample is the source of the 9 T cell receptor beta chains below, sequenced in a study of cytomegalovirus exposure and HLA in healthy donors. Assay used: immunoSEQ multiplex PCR; TCRdb lists only in-frame clones, some missing. The profile shows some 120,000 clones, 90% to 96% of them singletons. Sequenced: PBMCs. The receptors were gathered from a man between 18 and 35 years old in good health and CMV-seronegative.

The J gene is TRBJ2-1, the V gene TRBV19, with no clear D. The CDR3 sequence is 13 residues long. Germline V gene data show CDR1 as LNHDA and CDR2 as SQIVND (reference sequence). Trimming left V 1 base short and J 5 bases short, with 6 bases between. The CDR3 DNA is TGTGCCAGTAGTATAGGGCCCAACAATGAGCAGTTCTTC. Translated: CASSIGPNNEQFF.

V usage is TRBV19 and J usage is TRBJ2-3; TRBD2 agrees at 10 bases. The CDR3 extends over 18 amino acids. With V trimmed by 4 bases and J by 5 bases, 15 bases remained unmatched. Looked up from germline, CDR1 is LNHDA and CDR2 is SQIVND (reference sequence). The DNA for the CDR3 is TGTGCCAGTAGTACGCCCCGTAGCGGGAGGTGGCTAAAAGATACGCAGTATTTT. Its protein product is CASSTPRSGRWLKDTQYF.

The chain employs TRBV30 and TRBJ1-2; 10 bases align to TRBD1. The CDR3 spans 19 residues. Germline V lookup: CDR1 GTSNPN, CDR2 SVGIG (reference sequence). Unmatched junction bases numbered 15, after V lost 1 base and J lost 1 base. This CDR3 reads CAWSGYGPGQGSLNYGYTF. The CDR3 bases are TGTGCCTGGAGTGGGTACGGCCCGGGACAGGGGAGCCTTAACTATGGCTACACCTTC.

The chain is built from TRBV27 and TRBJ2-2; tentative D call: TRBD2 (6 bases). V was clipped by 4 bases and J by 1 base, with 16 bases between them. CDR1 MNHEY and CDR2 SMNVEV come from the germline V gene (reference sequence). The CDR3 is 17 residues long. The CDR3 loop reads CASSSLGGSWNTGELFF. In DNA form, the CDR3 reads TGTGCCAGCAGTTCACTCGGGGGTTCATGGAACACCGGGGAGCTGTTTTTT.

The chain carries TRBV5-1 and TRBJ2-7, with TRBD2 matching 13 bases. The CDR3 totals 17 residues. The V segment lost 4 bases and the J segment 2 bases; nucleotides outside the gene matches: 9. Germline V gives CDR1 SGHRS, CDR2 YFSETQ. The DNA of the CDR3 is TGCGCCAGCAGCCTCGGACTAGCGGGAGTATCCCCCTACGAGCAGTACTTC. Protein sequence: CASSLGLAGVSPYEQYF.

The rearrangement uses TRBV30 and TRBJ2-1; 13 nucleotides align to TRBD2. In germline, CDR1 is GTSNPN, CDR2 SVGIG (reference sequence). The CDR3 has 21 residues. J gave up 2 bases and V 1 base, and 17 bases lay outside the gene matches. This CDR3 reads CAWSDEGLAGAASRTYNEQFF. As DNA, the CDR3 is TGTGCCTGGAGTGACGAAGGACTAGCGGGAGCGGCTAGTCGTACCTACAATGAGCAGTTCTTC. The full variable domain, in which reference TRBV30 and TRBJ2-1 provide the parts outside the CDR3, is SQTIHQWPATLVQPVGSPLSLECTVEGTSNPNLYWYRQAAGRGLQLLFYSVGIGQISSEVPQNLSASRPQDRQFILSSKKLLLSDSGFYLCAWSDEGLAGAASRTYNEQFFGPGTRLTVL.

The V and J genes are TRBV7-2 and TRBJ2-3; 8 bases are shared with TRBD1. Germline CDR1 is SGHTA and CDR2 is FQGNSA. After removal of 5 bases from V and 0 bases from J, the junction contained 7 bases not matched to a gene. This CDR3 is 16 amino acids long. CDR3 residues: CASSPQGDLSTDTQYF. DNA for the CDR3: TGTGCCAGCAGCCCACAGGGGGACCTCAGCACAGATACGCAGTATTTT.

This chain connects TRBV6-1 to TRBJ2-7, with TRBD1 as a possible D gene (5 bases). The CDR3 runs to 12 residues. Germline loops: CDR1 MNHNS, CDR2 SASEGT. Trimming left V 6 bases short and J 2 bases short, with 8 bases between. CDR3 sequence: CASRATAYEQYF. The DNA for the CDR3 is TGTGCCAGCAGGGCGACAGCCTACGAGCAGTACTTC.

This sequence joins TRBV14 and TRBJ2-7, with 10 bases lining up with TRBD2. The CDR3 is 16 residues long. Trimming at V came to 4 bases and at J to 2 bases, leaving 8 bases not matched to a gene. In germline, CDR1 is SGHDN, CDR2 FVKESK. The CDR3 DNA reads TGTGCCAGCAGCCTAGACCTAGGGACTAGCGCCTACGAGCAGTACTTC. Translating gives CASSLDLGTSAYEQYF. Together with reference TRBV14 and TRBJ2-7, the CDR3 gives the full variable domain: EAGVTQFPSHSVIEKGQTVTLRCDPISGHDNLYWYRRVMGKEIKFLLHFVKESKQDESGMPNNRFLAERTGGTYSTLKVQPAELEDSGVYFCASSLDLGTSAYEQYFGPGTRLTVT.